The sequence of this TCR beta chain was determined in a study of vaccination and CD4 T cells after COVID-19. Study summary: Four females and six males made up the convalescents, with two Hispanic.

To note about this clonotype: Its antigen is undetermined.

The treatment denotes: roughly nine-day PBMC culture with coronavirus spike peptide pools or control peptides (ViraFEST assay). Ahead of the COVID-19 pandemic (2011-2018), the CD4+ T cells of the unexposed donor were collected. Study-wide results and limits: Convalescent patients gained a median 86.3% of their reactive clones only post-vaccination. A nonsignificant median increase from around 20 to 38 SARS-CoV-2-reactive clonotypes was observed.

The CDR3 is made up of 14 amino acids. V lost 6 bases to trimming and J lost 0 bases, with 12 bases between them. The germline V gene has CDR1 LNHDA and CDR2 SQIVND (reference sequence). Sequencing of cultured CD4+ T cell DNA used the Oncomine TCR Beta short-read assay. TCRdb re-derived calls from the PCR reads in MiXCR, one entry per CDR3 protein. The sample includes about 3,000 distinct CDR3 sequences, around 32% of them seen just once. The gene calls are TRBV19 and TRBJ2-7; D remains ambiguous. The sequencing input was CD4+ T cells from blood, cultured in vitro. This sequence originates from a human donor in good health. The CDR3 is CASSRQAFSYEQYF. The CDR3 region has the DNA TGTGCCAGTAGCAGGCAGGCCTTCTCCTACGAGCAGTACTTC. Using reference TRBV19 and TRBJ2-7 for the parts outside the CDR3, the full variable domain is DGGITQSPKYLFRKEGQNVTLSCEQNLNHDAMYWYRQDPGQGLRLIYYSQIVNDFQKGDIAEGYSVSREKKESFPLTVTSAQKNPTAFYLCASSRQAFSYEQYFGPGTRLTVT.